One and the same sample provided the 24 T cell receptor beta chains below, sequenced in a study of cytomegalovirus exposure and HLA in healthy donors. Sequencing was performed with immunoSEQ multiplex PCR; in TCRdb, only in-frame clones are kept and a portion is missing. The table includes about 220,000 clones, over 70% detected once. Sequenced material: PBMCs. Receptors were obtained from a woman aged 25 to 39 in good health and CMV-seropositive.

This clone was observed many times. J is TRBJ1-2 and V is TRBV7-8; tentative D call: TRBD1 (5 bases). The V and J ends lost 4 bases and 5 bases respectively, with 11 bases between them. Per germline, CDR1 SGHVS and CDR2 FQNEAQ. The CDR3 covers 13 residues. DNA for the CDR3: TGTGCCAGCAGCTCGGGACCGAGATATGGCTACACCTTC. Its protein product is CASSSGPRYGYTF.

This clone appeared once. The J gene is TRBJ2-7, the V gene TRBV5-6; tentative D call: TRBD1 (5 bases). V was shortened by 4 bases and J by 2 bases, with 13 bases between the two germline ends. Germline values: CDR1 SGHDT, CDR2 YYEEEE. The CDR3 length is 14 residues. CDR3 DNA sequence: TGTGCCAGCAGCCGCGTTGGGGCTACCTACGAGCAGTACTTC. Translation gives CASSRVGATYEQYF.

CDR3: CASSKPGTGQPQHF. As DNA, the CDR3 is TGTGCCAGCAGCAAACCCGGGACAGGGCAGCCCCAGCATTTT. This sequence joins TRBV6-1 and TRBJ1-5; 9 nucleotides match TRBD1. Trimming cost V 6 bases and J 7 bases; bases outside gene matches: 7. The germline V gene has CDR1 MNHNS and CDR2 SASEGT. The CDR3 is 14 residues long.

V usage is TRBV29-1 and J usage is TRBJ2-1; a weak D match, TRBD2 (6 bases). CDR3 length: 13 residues. Germline values: CDR1 SQVTM, CDR2 ANQGSEA. V shed 7 bases and J shed 7 bases, with 17 bases lying between them. DNA of the CDR3: TGCAGCGCAAGCGGGCGAACGGGGAATGAGCAGTTCTTC. Translation: CSASGRTGNEQFF.

In its sample, this clone was seen once. The V and J genes are TRBV11-2 and TRBJ2-3; 11 bases map to TRBD2. The V gene end was trimmed by 7 bases and the J gene end by 6 bases; junction bases not matched to a gene: 3. This CDR3 contains 13 residues. Germline CDR1 is SGHAT and CDR2 is FQNNGV. CDR3 protein: CASKLAGDDTQYF. The CDR3 coding sequence is TGTGCCAGCAAACTAGCGGGAGACGATACGCAGTATTTT.

The chain combines TRBV18 with TRBJ1-1, with unresolved D. V was trimmed by 1 base and J by 4 bases, leaving 10 bases between them. The CDR3 is 14 residues long. From germline, CDR1 is KGHSH and CDR2 LQKENI. The CDR3 loop reads CASSPLVEFTEAFF. CDR3 nucleotide sequence: TGTGCCAGCTCACCACTGGTGGAGTTCACTGAAGCTTTCTTT. Supplemented by reference TRBV18 and TRBJ1-1, the full variable domain reads NAGVMQNPRHLVRRRGQEARLRCSPMKGHSHVYWYRQLPEEGLKFMVYLQKENIIDESGMPKERFSAEFPKEGPSILRIQQVVRGDSAAYFCASSPLVEFTEAFFGQGTRLTVV.

The chain uses TRBV2 and TRBJ2-3; a weak D match, TRBD1 (5 bases). CDR3 length: 13 residues. Germline CDR1 is SNHLY and CDR2 is FYNNEI. V was clipped by 6 bases and J by 5 bases, with 12 bases between them. CDR3 region: CASSQRREDTQYF. CDR3 in DNA: TGTGCCAGCAGCCAACGCAGGGAAGATACGCAGTATTTT.

This chain uses TRBV27 with TRBJ2-1; 10 nucleotides line up with TRBD1. CDR3 length: 13 amino acids. The V and J ends lost 6 bases and 8 bases, in that order; junction bases with no gene match: 4. Germline V gene lookup returns CDR1 MNHEY and CDR2 SMNVEV (reference sequence). CDR3 sequence reads: CASRMTGGYEQFF. As DNA, the CDR3 is TGTGCCAGCAGAATGACAGGGGGCTATGAGCAGTTCTTC.

The V call is TRBV27, the J call TRBJ2-7, with D possibly TRBD1 on 8 matching bases. V lost 10 bases and J lost 0, with 16 bases in between. The germline V gene encodes CDR1 MNHEY and CDR2 SMNVEV (reference sequence). This CDR3 has 14 residues. The CDR3 DNA reads TGTGCCACCACAGGGGGGGGCGGCTCCTACGAGCAGTACTTC. Protein product: CATTGGGGSYEQYF.

The CDR3 region is CASSLLRETYEQYF. The CDR3 region has the DNA TGTGCCAGCAGTTTATTGCGGGAAACCTACGAGCAGTACTTC. V usage is TRBV27 and J usage is TRBJ2-7; D may be TRBD2 (6 bases). Per germline, CDR1 MNHEY and CDR2 SMNVEV (reference sequence). This CDR3 is built from 14 residues. Trimming left V 1 base short and J 2 bases short, with 9 bases between.

The table lists this clone with a few counts. The rearrangement links TRBV19 to TRBJ1-1; unclear D gene. The CDR3 is 13 residues long. V dropped 4 bases and J dropped 6 bases, with 12 bases sitting between them. CDR1 is LNHDA, CDR2 SQIVND, per germline (reference sequence). The CDR3: CASSSGHLPEAFF. CDR3 sequence (DNA): TGTGCCAGTAGTAGTGGCCACCTACCTGAAGCTTTCTTT.

The chain links TRBV27 to TRBJ2-1; a possible D gene is TRBD2 (5 bases). V was pared by 5 bases and J by 4 bases, with 12 bases between. This CDR3 spans 14 amino acids. Germline V CDR1 and CDR2: MNHEY, SMNVEV (reference sequence). CDR3 loop: CASSRDPDYNEQFF. As DNA, the CDR3 is TGTGCCAGCAGTCGGGATCCTGATTACAATGAGCAGTTCTTC.

V gene TRBV6-1 combines with J gene TRBJ2-4; D could derive from TRBD1 or TRBD2 (6 bases each). Trimming stripped 5 bases from V and 3 bases from J, with 11 bases between. The CDR3 runs 14 residues. CDR1 MNHNS and CDR2 SASEGT come from the germline V gene. The CDR3 nucleotides read TGTGCCAGCAGTTTCGGGGGCAACAAAAACATTCAGTACTTC. It specifies CASSFGGNKNIQYF.

This clone came up a few times. The gene calls are TRBV6-1 and TRBJ1-5, with a tentative D call TRBD1 (5 bases). Trimming cost V 0 bases and J 0 bases, with 9 bases left between them. Germline V gives CDR1 MNHNS, CDR2 SASEGT. CDR3 length equals 16 residues. As DNA, the CDR3 is TGTGCCAGCAGTGAAGCGGTAGGGGATAGCAATCAGCCCCAGCATTTT. Its protein product is CASSEAVGDSNQPQHF.

The chain is built from TRBV5-8 and TRBJ1-5; D remains unclear. V was shortened by 2 bases and J by 2 bases, with 11 bases between the two germline ends. The CDR3 has 15 amino acids. Germline V gene sequence: CDR1 SGHTS, CDR2 YDEGEE. The CDR3 is CASSFDFFGNQPQHF. The CDR3 DNA reads TGTGCCAGCAGCTTCGACTTTTTTGGCAATCAGCCCCAGCATTTT.

This clone was recorded once. The chain couples TRBV6-5 to TRBJ1-2; 9 positions agree with TRBD1. Trimming took 7 bases from V and 2 from J; bases not matched to a gene: 5. CDR3 length: 14 residues. Germline V gives CDR1 MNHEY, CDR2 SVGAGI. CDR3 sequence reads: CASTGQGTNYGYTF. The CDR3 DNA reads as TGTGCCAGCACTGGACAGGGGACGAACTATGGCTACACCTTC.

The chain links TRBV29-1 to TRBJ1-2; 9 bases align to TRBD1. After removal of 4 bases from V and 7 bases from J, the junction contained 13 bases not matched to a gene. Germline V gene sequence: CDR1 SQVTM, CDR2 ANQGSEA. This CDR3 has 15 amino acids. CDR3 nucleotides: TGCAGCGTTGCGGCGGGACAGGGTAAAGAGGGTGGCTACACCTTC. Its protein is CSVAAGQGKEGGYTF. The whole variable domain, remainder taken from reference TRBV29-1 and TRBJ1-2, is SAVISQKPSRDICQRGTSLTIQCQVDSQVTMMFWYRQQPGQSLTLIATANQGSEATYESGFVIDKFPISRPNLTFSTLTVSNMSPEDSSIYLCSVAAGQGKEGGYTFGSGTRLTVV.

The chain couples TRBV4-1 to TRBJ1-5; D unclear. The CDR3 covers 13 residues. Per germline, CDR1 MGHRA and CDR2 YSYEKL. V lost 0 bases to trimming and J lost 7 bases, with 7 bases between them. The CDR3 loop is CASSQEISQPQHF. The CDR3 coding sequence is TGCGCCAGCAGCCAAGAAATTAGCCAGCCCCAGCATTTT.

About this clone itself: Compared with germline, one end of the junction differs, possibly owing to a read error. CDR3 coding DNA: TGTGCTAGCACCTACTGGACTAAACTAGCGGGAAGGTACAATGAGCAGTTCTTC. It specifies CASTYWTKLAGRYNEQFF. The chain carries TRBV7-7 and TRBJ2-1, with 10 bases identical to TRBD2. Germline CDR1 and CDR2: SSHAT and FNYEAQ (reference sequence). This CDR3 has 18 residues.

This chain uses TRBV18 with TRBJ2-5; D unresolved. The CDR3 has 17 amino acids. The V end was cut by 1 base, the J end by 0 bases, with 15 bases between. CDR1 and CDR2 (germline): KGHSH, LQKENI. Written as DNA, the CDR3 is TGTGCCAGCTCACCACTTTTCGCTGGGCCAGACCAAGAGACCCAGTACTTC. This translates into CASSPLFAGPDQETQYF.

This clone was recorded only once. This chain links TRBV27 with TRBJ2-1, with TRBD2 matching over 12 bases. Germline V CDR1 and CDR2: MNHEY, SMNVEV (reference sequence). Trimming at V came to 5 bases and at J to 6 bases, leaving 2 bases not matched to a gene. The CDR3 covers 14 residues. The CDR3 nucleotides are TGTGCCAGCAGTCCTAGCGGGAGGGCCAATGAGCAGTTCTTC. This gives the protein CASSPSGRANEQFF.

The rearrangement joins TRBV6-1 to TRBJ1-2; D unclear. V shed 9 bases and J shed 3 bases, with 8 bases lying between them. The CDR3 length is 11 residues. Germline V gives CDR1 MNHNS, CDR2 SASEGT. Here the CDR3 DNA reads TGTGCCAGTCTCGTCTACTATGGCTACACCTTC. Translation gives CASLVYYGYTF.

In this sample, this clone turned up once. The V and J genes are TRBV4-3 and TRBJ2-7; D is possibly TRBD2 (6 bases). Trimming left V 3 bases short and J 2 bases short, with 11 bases between. The CDR3 extends over 14 amino acids. CDR1 and CDR2 from the germline V gene are LGHNA and YSLEER. Here the CDR3 reads CASSQAEGAYEQYF. The CDR3 nucleotides read TGCGCCAGCAGCCAGGCGGAGGGAGCCTACGAGCAGTACTTC.

CDR3 amino acids: CAWKGPGNTIYF. The DNA for the CDR3 is TGTGCCTGGAAGGGCCCTGGAAACACCATATATTTT. The rearrangement joins TRBV30 to TRBJ1-3, with D unresolved. Between the trimmed V and J ends, which lost 4 bases and 2 bases, there was a span of 6 bases. This CDR3 region has 12 residues. Germline V lookup: CDR1 GTSNPN, CDR2 SVGIG (reference sequence).